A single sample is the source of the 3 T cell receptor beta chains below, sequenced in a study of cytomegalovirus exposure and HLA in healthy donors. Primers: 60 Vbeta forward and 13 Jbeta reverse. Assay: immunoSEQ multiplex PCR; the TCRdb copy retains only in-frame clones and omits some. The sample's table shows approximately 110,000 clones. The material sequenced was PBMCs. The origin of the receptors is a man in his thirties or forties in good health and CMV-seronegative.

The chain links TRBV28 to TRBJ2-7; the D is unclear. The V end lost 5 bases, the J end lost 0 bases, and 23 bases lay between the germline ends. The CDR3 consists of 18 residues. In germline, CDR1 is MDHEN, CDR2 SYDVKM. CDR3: CASSPYPIKQHYSYEQYF. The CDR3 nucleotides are TGTGCCAGCAGTCCATACCCTATTAAACAGCATTACTCCTACGAGCAGTACTTC.

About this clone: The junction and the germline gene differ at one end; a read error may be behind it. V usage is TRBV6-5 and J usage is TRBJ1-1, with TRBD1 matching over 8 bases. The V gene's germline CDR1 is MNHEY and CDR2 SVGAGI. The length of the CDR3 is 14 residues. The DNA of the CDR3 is TGTGCCAGCCAACCCCAAGACAGGGGCGAGAGGGGGATCTTT. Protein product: CASQPQDRGERGIF.

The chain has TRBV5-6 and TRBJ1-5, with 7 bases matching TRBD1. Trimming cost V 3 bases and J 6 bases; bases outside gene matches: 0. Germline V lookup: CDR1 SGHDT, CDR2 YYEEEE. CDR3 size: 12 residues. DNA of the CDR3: TGTGCCAGCAGCTCAGGGGGTCAGCCCCAGCATTTT. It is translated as CASSSGGQPQHF.